One and the same sample provided the 21 T cell receptor beta chains below, sequenced in a study of T cells after yellow fever vaccination. TCRdb passed the 5' RACE reads through MiXCR, listing each CDR3 protein once. The table has more than 300,000 distinct CDR3 sequences, roughly 4.3% seen once. Sequenced material: PBMCs, taken 15 days after the yellow fever booster vaccination. Receptor source: a man between 18 and 29 years old who received the YFV17D yellow fever vaccine.

This chain joins TRBV12-5 and TRBJ1-5; D unresolved. Germline CDR1 and CDR2: LGHNT and FRNRAP. The CDR3 runs 13 residues. V was trimmed by 5 bases and J by 4 bases, leaving 9 bases between them. This chain's CDR3 is CASGLGINQPQHF. CDR3 DNA: TGTGCTAGTGGTCTAGGGATAAATCAGCCCCAGCATTTT.

This clonotype was seen only a few times. The chain combines TRBV4-3 with TRBJ1-1; no clear D gene. V was clipped by 7 bases and J by 4 bases, with 13 bases between them. Germline V gene data show CDR1 as LGHNA and CDR2 as YSLEER. The length of the CDR3 is 13 residues. The CDR3 region is CASTPSWGTEAFF. Written as DNA, the CDR3 is TGCGCCAGCACCCCGAGTTGGGGCACTGAAGCTTTCTTT.

This clonotype came up many times. The rearrangement uses TRBV12-3 or TRBV12-4 and TRBJ2-2, with 7 bases fitting TRBD1. V was clipped by 9 bases and J by 3 bases; unmatched bases: 13. This CDR3 contains 16 residues. The CDR3 loop is CASARKGTEHTGELFF. CDR3 DNA: TGTGCCAGTGCAAGGAAAGGGACAGAACACACCGGGGAGCTGTTTTTT.

This clonotype was counted a few times. The V gene is TRBV5-4, the J gene TRBJ2-7; 9 nucleotides line up with TRBD2. J gave up 7 bases and V 0 bases, and 11 bases lay outside the gene matches. Germline V lookup: CDR1 SGHNT, CDR2 YYREEE (reference sequence). CDR3 length equals 16 residues. The CDR3 DNA follows: TGTGCCAGCAGCTTGGGTCTAGCGGGGTTCGGGGTAGAGCAGTACTTC. This gives the protein CASSLGLAGFGVEQYF.

V gene TRBV23-1 combines with J gene TRBJ2-5, with TRBD1 identical over 7 bases. TRBV23-1 is an ORF; its function is uncertain. The length of the CDR3 is 15 residues. The V and J ends lost 0 bases and 4 bases, in that order; junction bases with no gene match: 5. CDR3 bases: TGCGCCAGCAGTCAATCGGGGGACAGAGTAGAGACCCAGTACTTC. This encodes CASSQSGDRVETQYF.

This clonotype was counted many times. The V call is TRBV9, the J call TRBJ1-3; D is unresolved. The V gene lost 4 bases and the J gene lost 4 bases, with 12 bases spanning the gap. The CDR3 has 14 residues. Germline V gives CDR1 SGDLS, CDR2 YYNGEE. CDR3 sequence (DNA): TGTGCCAGCAGCATACAGCGGTCAGGAAACACCATATATTTT. Translation gives CASSIQRSGNTIYF.

This clonotype showed up many times. The chain recombines TRBV5-1 with TRBJ2-1, with 7 bases identical to TRBD2. CDR1 is SGHRS, CDR2 YFSETQ, per germline. J lost 9 bases, V lost 9 bases, and 6 bases had no gene match. This CDR3 is 11 amino acids long. CDR3 coding DNA: TGCGCCATCGATGGGGGGGGTGAGCAGTTCTTC. It encodes CAIDGGGEQFF.

This clonotype was found many times. The chain joins TRBV6-6 to TRBJ1-2; D is possibly TRBD1 (5 bases). The CDR3 has 14 amino acids. V was clipped by 5 bases and J by 4 bases, with 14 bases between them. The germline V gene encodes CDR1 MNHNY and CDR2 SVGAGI (reference sequence). CDR3 amino acids: CASSNGAQGYGYTF. CDR3 in DNA: TGTGCCAGCAGTAACGGGGCCCAGGGCTATGGCTACACCTTC.

This clonotype was detected many times. The chain carries TRBV4-2 and TRBJ2-3; perhaps TRBD1 as D (5 bases). With 0 bases removed from V and 0 bases from J, the gap between germline ends came to 7 bases. Germline-derived CDR1 and CDR2 are LGHNA and YNFKEQ. The CDR3 length is 15 residues. The CDR3 here is CASSQDRGSTDTQYF. CDR3 nucleotide sequence: TGTGCCAGCAGCCAAGATAGGGGTAGCACAGATACGCAGTATTTT.

There are a few counts of this clonotype. This chain uses TRBV4-2 with TRBJ2-6, with D perhaps matching TRBD1 (6 bases). The CDR3 runs 19 residues. Per germline, CDR1 LGHNA and CDR2 YNFKEQ. V was trimmed by 4 bases and J by 0 bases, leaving 19 bases between them. CDR3 sequence reads: CASSLRWLPRGSGANVLTF. CDR3 nucleotides: TGTGCCAGCAGCCTCAGGTGGCTCCCCAGGGGCTCTGGGGCCAACGTCCTGACTTTC.

This clonotype was observed many times. The V and J genes are TRBV5-5 and TRBJ2-7, with 11 bases identical to TRBD1. CDR1 and CDR2 (germline): SGHKS, YYEKEE (reference sequence). CDR3 size: 17 residues. The ends lost 4 bases at V and 2 bases at J; junction bases unmatched: 11. CDR3 protein: CASSRGSGTGGPYEQYV. CDR3 DNA sequence: TGTGCCAGCAGCCGGGGCTCCGGGACAGGGGGACCCTACGAGCAGTACGTC.

J is TRBJ2-5 and V is TRBV6-1, with D perhaps being TRBD1 or TRBD2 (6 bases each). The CDR3 is made up of 15 amino acids. Germline CDR1 MNHNS, CDR2 SASEGT. Trimming took 0 bases from V and 1 from J, leaving 9 bases between them. CDR3 protein: CASSEAWGAQETQYF. For the CDR3, the DNA is TGTGCCAGCAGTGAAGCGTGGGGGGCCCAAGAGACCCAGTACTTC.

This clonotype was seen many times. The rearrangement uses TRBV6-5 and TRBJ1-4, with TRBD1 as a possible D gene (5 bases). This CDR3 has 14 amino acids. Germline CDR1 is MNHEY and CDR2 is SVGAGI. Deletions cut 2 bases from V and 10 bases from J, with 14 bases between. CDR3 DNA sequence: TGTGCCAGCAGTTACGACCGGGGGATAGGAAAACTGTTTTTT. Its translation: CASSYDRGIGKLFF.

The chain recombines TRBV12-3 or TRBV12-4 with TRBJ2-3; TRBD1 aligns across 9 bases. The CDR3 has 17 residues. J gave up 2 bases and V 1 base, and 7 bases lay outside the gene matches. In DNA, the CDR3 is TGTGCCAGCAGTTTAGGTGCCGGGACAGGGTTCACAGATACGCAGTATTTT. It is translated as CASSLGAGTGFTDTQYF.

This clonotype was found many times. V usage is TRBV5-1 and J usage is TRBJ2-7; 7 positions agree with TRBD2. The CDR3 has 14 residues. Germline V lookup: CDR1 SGHRS, CDR2 YFSETQ. V shed 0 bases and J 5 bases; nucleotides not matched to a gene: 5. This CDR3 reads CASSLGGGGNEQYF. Written as DNA, the CDR3 is TGCGCCAGCAGCTTGGGCGGGGGAGGCAACGAGCAGTACTTC.

This clonotype turned up a few times. The chain carries TRBV10-3 and TRBJ1-1; no clear D. Trimming took 4 bases from V and 1 from J, leaving 13 bases between them. CDR1 and CDR2 (germline): ENHRY, SYGVKD. The CDR3 has 15 amino acids. This chain's CDR3 is CAISVAANPNTEAFF. CDR3 sequence (DNA): TGTGCCATCAGTGTCGCTGCGAACCCGAACACTGAAGCTTTCTTT.

This clonotype was detected ten times or more. The chain links TRBV27 to TRBJ2-3; 9 nucleotides align to TRBD2. Germline V gene data show CDR1 as MNHEY and CDR2 as SMNVEV (reference sequence). Trimming at V came to 4 bases and at J to 2 bases, leaving 7 bases not matched to a gene. The CDR3 is 16 residues long. The CDR3 is CASSSQRGVHTDTQYF. The CDR3 bases are TGTGCCAGCAGTTCTCAGCGGGGGGTGCACACAGATACGCAGTATTTT.

The CDR3 region is CASSFSPPRQAQPQHF. In nucleotides, the CDR3 is TGTGCCAGCAGCTTTAGTCCCCCCCGACAGGCTCAGCCCCAGCATTTT. The chain combines TRBV7-8 with TRBJ1-5; possibly TRBD1 for D (6 bases). Germline lookup yields CDR1 SGHVS and CDR2 FQNEAQ. The V end was cut by 3 bases, the J end by 6 bases, with 18 bases between. The CDR3 is 16 residues long.

This clonotype was found many times. The CDR3 DNA follows: TGTGCCAGCAGCTTAACCGGAACCGAGCAGTACGTC. It codes for CASSLTGTEQYV. The chain employs TRBV7-6 and TRBJ2-7; D gene ambiguous. CDR3 size: 12 residues. V was shortened by 2 bases and J by 6 bases, with 8 bases between the two germline ends. Germline lookup yields CDR1 SGHVS and CDR2 FNYEAQ.

This clonotype was seen repeatedly, ten times or more. The rearrangement joins TRBV20-1 to TRBJ2-7; 9 nucleotides line up with TRBD2. The germline V gene encodes CDR1 DFQATT and CDR2 SNEGSKA (reference sequence). V trimming: 3 bases; J trimming: 7 bases; junction bases outside the gene matches: 10. The CDR3 covers 14 residues. The CDR3 bases are TGCAGTGCTAGGTGGCTAGCGGGGCGCGGGGAGCAGTACTTC. It translates to CSARWLAGRGEQYF.

This clonotype was counted a few times. The chain combines TRBV28 with TRBJ1-2; D not resolved. The CDR3 spans 13 residues. Germline V gene lookup returns CDR1 MDHEN and CDR2 SYDVKM. Trimming removed 4 bases from V and 8 bases from J, with 14 bases in between. The CDR3 loop is CASSSHAPPGYTF. CDR3 bases: TGTGCCAGCAGTTCCCATGCCCCCCCCGGCTACACCTTC.